These T cell receptor beta chains were read from a single sample in a study of cytomegalovirus exposure and HLA in healthy donors. Produced via immunoSEQ multiplex PCR; TCRdb's table is partial and in-frame only. This sample has under 150,000 clones, with around nine tenths found just once. Sequenced material: PBMCs. These receptors originate from a woman under 30 in good health and CMV-seronegative. Each CDR3 is given with its conserved first and last residue. The D gene is left open where the match is weak. The size entry is marked missing in some rows and otherwise reads once, few, many or a size class.

J: TRBJ1-3; size: .; V: TRBV6-6; D: .; CDR3: CATSRGAGNTIYF; DNA: TGTGCCACGAGCAGGGGTGCCGGAAACACCATATATTTT
J: TRBJ2-7; size: .; V: TRBV28; D: .; CDR3: CASAGLSYEQYF; DNA: TGTGCCAGCGCGGGTCTCTCCTACGAGCAGTACTTC
J: TRBJ2-7; size: .; V: TRBV25-1; D: .; CDR3: CASSNFYEQYF; DNA: TGTGCCAGCAGCAACTTTTACGAGCAGTACTTC
J: TRBJ2-1; size: .; V: TRBV9; D: TRBD1; CDR3: CASSVGDRGRYEQFF; DNA: TGTGCCAGCAGCGTAGGGGACAGGGGGCGTTATGAGCAGTTCTTC
J: TRBJ2-7; size: .; V: TRBV5-5; D: TRBD1; CDR3: CASSNRTGRTYEQYF; DNA: TGTGCCAGCAGCAACCGGACAGGTCGAACCTACGAGCAGTACTTC
J: TRBJ2-7; size: medium-sized; V: TRBV7-9; D: TRBD1; CDR3: CASSPRDRAYEQYF; DNA: TGTGCCAGCAGCCCCCGGGACAGAGCCTACGAGCAGTACTTC
J: TRBJ1-1; size: .; V: TRBV7-8; D: TRBD1; CDR3: CASSLIAAGGTEAFF; DNA: TGTGCCAGCAGCTTAATAGCGGCAGGGGGCACTGAAGCTTTCTTT
J: TRBJ1-1; size: .; V: TRBV9; D: TRBD1; CDR3: CASSVGDRGTEAFF; DNA: TGTGCCAGCAGCGTAGGAGACAGGGGCACTGAAGCTTTCTTT
J: TRBJ1-2; size: .; V: TRBV4-3; D: TRBD1; CDR3: CASSQGTGTGYGYTF; DNA: TGCGCCAGCAGCCAGGGAACCGGGACAGGCTATGGCTACACCTTC
J: TRBJ2-1; size: .; V: TRBV18; D: TRBD2; CDR3: CASSPGGVYNEQFF; DNA: TGTGCCAGCTCACCGGGAGGGGTGTACAATGAGCAGTTCTTC
J: TRBJ1-2; size: .; V: TRBV19; D: .; CDR3: CASSHRYNSQGGYTF; DNA: TGTGCCAGTAGCCATAGATATAACAGCCAGGGAGGCTACACCTTC
J: TRBJ1-3; size: .; V: TRBV28; D: TRBD1; CDR3: CASSLFGQGKFGNTIYF; DNA: TGTGCCAGCAGTTTATTCGGACAGGGTAAATTTGGAAACACCATATATTTT
J: TRBJ2-1; size: .; V: TRBV7-3; D: .; CDR3: CASSLSVRSYNEQFF; DNA: TGTGCCAGCAGCTTAAGCGTCCGTTCCTACAATGAGCAGTTCTTC
J: TRBJ2-1; size: .; V: TRBV4-1; D: .; CDR3: CASSPHLLSNEQFF; DNA: TGCGCCAGCAGCCCTCACCTGCTGAGCAATGAGCAGTTCTTC
J: TRBJ2-2; size: .; V: TRBV27; D: .; CDR3: CASSFRANTGELFF; DNA: TGTGCCAGCAGTTTTAGAGCGAACACCGGGGAGCTGTTTTTT
J: TRBJ2-2; size: .; V: TRBV10-3; D: TRBD1; CDR3: CAISTGGITGELFF; DNA: TGTGCCATCAGTACAGGGGGGATCACCGGGGAGCTGTTTTTT
J: TRBJ2-7; size: .; V: TRBV14; D: TRBD2; CDR3: CASSQSLSGGPTYEQYF; DNA: TGTGCCAGCAGCCAGAGCTTGAGCGGGGGGCCCACCTACGAGCAGTACTTC
J: TRBJ2-7; size: .; V: TRBV19; D: .; CDR3: CASSPSRGSYEQYF; DNA: TGTGCCAGTAGCCCAAGCAGGGGCTCCTACGAGCAGTACTTC
J: TRBJ1-4; size: .; V: TRBV7-2; D: .; CDR3: CASSLRFLAGVDEKLFF; DNA: TGTGCCAGCAGCTTACGGTTTTTGGCAGGGGTAGATGAAAAACTGTTTTTT
J: TRBJ1-2; size: .; V: TRBV25-1; D: .; CDR3: CASSESGLNAGYGYTF; DNA: TGTGCCAGCAGTGAGTCGGGACTGAACGCGGGCTATGGCTACACCTTC
J: TRBJ2-7; size: few; V: TRBV5-1; D: TRBD2; CDR3: CASSRGLAGAYEQYF; DNA: TGCGCCAGCAGCCGCGGACTAGCGGGAGCCTACGAGCAGTACTTC
J: TRBJ2-3; size: .; V: TRBV5-6; D: .; CDR3: CASRPVRSYTDTQYF; DNA: TGTGCCAGCAGGCCCGTTCGGAGCTACACAGATACGCAGTATTTT
J: TRBJ1-2; size: .; V: TRBV28; D: .; CDR3: CASSAVDRVGYGYTF; DNA: TGTGCCAGCAGTGCTGTGGATCGGGTAGGCTATGGCTACACCTTC
J: TRBJ2-1; size: .; V: TRBV4-1; D: .; CDR3: CASSQVETYQNEQFF; DNA: TGCGCCAGCAGCCAAGTTGAGACATATCAGAATGAGCAGTTCTTC
J: TRBJ2-2; size: .; V: TRBV9; D: .; CDR3: CASSPWSLGVGELFF; DNA: TGTGCCAGCAGCCCGTGGAGTCTAGGGGTCGGGGAGCTGTTTTTT
J: TRBJ1-4; size: .; V: TRBV11-2; D: TRBD1; CDR3: CASSPTGGIEKLFF; DNA: TGTGCCAGCAGCCCGACAGGGGGCATTGAAAAACTGTTTTTT
J: TRBJ2-3; size: .; V: TRBV28; D: TRBD2; CDR3: CASSHGLAGASIDTQYF; DNA: TGTGCCAGCAGTCATGGACTAGCGGGGGCGAGTATAGATACGCAGTATTTT
J: TRBJ1-2; size: .; V: TRBV6-6; D: .; CDR3: CASSYSDSPGYGYTF; DNA: TGTGCCAGCAGTTACTCAGACTCCCCGGGGTATGGCTACACCTTC
J: TRBJ2-1; size: .; V: TRBV19; D: TRBD1; CDR3: CASSVHRGYNEQFF; DNA: TGTGCCAGTAGTGTCCACAGGGGCTACAATGAGCAGTTCTTC
J: TRBJ2-2; size: .; V: TRBV6-5; D: .; CDR3: CASRRVGKRTGELFF; DNA: TGTGCCAGCAGGAGGGTAGGGAAAAGGACCGGGGAGCTGTTTTTT
J: TRBJ2-5; size: .; V: TRBV5-6; D: .; CDR3: CASSLGTIQETQYF; DNA: TGTGCCAGCAGCTTGGGGACAATACAAGAGACCCAGTACTTC
J: TRBJ2-6; size: .; V: TRBV28; D: .; CDR3: CASSWDFGANVLTF; DNA: TGTGCCAGCAGTTGGGACTTTGGGGCCAACGTCCTGACTTTC
J: TRBJ1-3; size: .; V: TRBV11-3; D: .; CDR3: CASSPLLSGNTIYF; DNA: TGTGCCAGCAGCCCACTTCTCTCTGGAAACACCATATATTTT
J: TRBJ2-7; size: .; V: TRBV5-4; D: TRBD1; CDR3: CASSLAPTGGDEQYF; DNA: TGTGCCAGCAGCTTGGCTCCGACAGGGGGCGACGAGCAGTACTTC
J: TRBJ2-4; size: .; V: TRBV6-6; D: TRBD1; CDR3: CASRPRTGLGLDIQYF; DNA: TGTGCCAGCAGACCTCGGACAGGGCTCGGTTTGGACATTCAGTACTTC
J: TRBJ2-7; size: .; V: TRBV11-2; D: TRBD2; CDR3: CASSFFPWTSGSYEQYF; DNA: TGTGCCAGCAGCTTTTTTCCCTGGACTAGCGGGTCCTACGAGCAGTACTTC
J: TRBJ1-2; size: .; V: TRBV25-1; D: TRBD1; CDR3: CASSDPRTGWDYGYTF; DNA: TGTGCCAGCAGTGATCCCCGGACAGGGTGGGACTATGGCTACACCTTC
J: TRBJ2-1; size: .; V: TRBV2; D: .; CDR3: CASTNLRNYNEQFF; DNA: TGTGCCAGCACTAATCTTCGAAACTACAATGAGCAGTTCTTC
J: TRBJ1-4; size: .; V: TRBV5-1; D: TRBD1; CDR3: CASSLTGGGTNEKLFF; DNA: TGCGCCAGCAGCTTGACAGGGGGCGGAACTAATGAAAAACTGTTTTTT
J: TRBJ1-2; size: .; V: TRBV5-6; D: .; CDR3: CASSLGGNYGYTF; DNA: TGTGCCAGCAGCTTGGGAGGAAACTATGGCTACACCTTC